The 15 T cell receptor beta chains below come from one sample, sequenced in a study of blood T cell repertoires in COVID-19. The repertoire was sequenced with immunoSEQ multiplex PCR; TCRdb's copy has only in-frame clones and lacks some. The sample records around 29,000 clones, 65% to 70% being singletons. Sequencing used peripheral blood. The receptors here all came from a human donor in a cohort sampled during active COVID-19.

V usage is TRBV11-1 and J usage is TRBJ1-6; 7 bases are a match to TRBD1. The CDR3 spans 13 residues. V shed 5 bases and J 9 bases; nucleotides not matched to a gene: 4. The V gene's germline CDR1 is SGHAT and CDR2 FQDESV (reference sequence). This CDR3 is CASSLRGASPLHF. The CDR3 DNA reads as TGTGCCAGCAGCCTCAGGGGGGCTTCACCCCTCCACTTT.

J is TRBJ1-2 and V is TRBV11-2; D perhaps matches TRBD1 (5 bases). Germline CDR1 reads SGHAT; CDR2 reads FQNNGV. The CDR3 totals 16 residues. The V end was cut by 1 base, the J end by 8 bases, with 20 bases between. Here the CDR3 reads CASSLGRQQGLKGYTF. The CDR3 DNA follows: TGTGCCAGCAGCTTAGGGCGTCAGCAGGGTCTAAAGGGCTACACCTTC. The full variable domain, with the rest looked up from reference TRBV11-2 and TRBJ1-2, is EAGVAQSPRYKIIEKRQSVAFWCNPISGHATLYWYQQILGQGPKLLIQFQNNGVVDDSQLPKDRFSAERLKGVDSTLKIQPAKLEDSAVYLCASSLGRQQGLKGYTFGSGTRLTVV.

This chain joins TRBV7-2 and TRBJ2-7, with D possibly being TRBD1 (5 bases). Trimming cost V 3 bases and J 6 bases, with 15 bases left between them. Germline V gene lookup returns CDR1 SGHTA and CDR2 FQGNSA. The CDR3 totals 14 residues. The CDR3 nucleotides read TGTGCCAGCAGCTTGTTTCCCAGGGATGGCGAGCAGTACTTC. It is translated as CASSLFPRDGEQYF.

The chain joins TRBV2 to TRBJ1-6, with D possibly TRBD1 on 5 matching bases. This CDR3 is 15 amino acids long. CDR1 SNHLY and CDR2 FYNNEI come from the germline V gene. The V end was cut by 0 bases, the J end by 7 bases, with 10 bases between. Here the CDR3 reads CASSEAGTMNSPLHF. DNA for the CDR3: TGTGCCAGCAGTGAAGCAGGGACTATGAATTCACCCCTCCACTTT.

This clone has just one count. This rearrangement joins TRBV10-3 to TRBJ1-2; TRBD1 aligns across 9 bases. CDR1 is ENHRY, CDR2 SYGVKD, per germline. This CDR3 region has 17 residues. With 3 bases clipped from V and 2 bases from J, the junction kept 10 bases outside the gene matches. CDR3 in DNA: TGTGCCATCAGTGATGGACTAGGGACAGGGCACAACTATGGCTACACCTTC. It specifies CAISDGLGTGHNYGYTF.

CDR3 DNA: TGTGCCAGCAGACCCCAGGACAGGGCTTATGGCTACACCTTC. Its protein is CASRPQDRAYGYTF. The chain combines TRBV3-1 (or the pseudogene TRBV3-2) with TRBJ1-2; 8 bases match TRBD1. The CDR3 totals 14 residues. Germline lookup yields CDR1 LGHDT and CDR2 YNNKEL (reference sequence). Trimming took 6 bases from V and 5 from J; bases not matched to a gene: 8.

The CDR3 region is CASSYSGTGNEQYF. The CDR3 DNA follows: TGTGCCAGCAGTTACTCCGGGACAGGGAACGAGCAGTACTTC. The V call is TRBV6-5, the J call TRBJ2-7; 9 bases fit TRBD1. Germline V gives CDR1 MNHEY, CDR2 SVGAGI. The CDR3 totals 14 residues. J gave up 5 bases and V 0 bases, and 2 bases lay outside the gene matches.

The chain links TRBV11-2 to TRBJ2-7, with D perhaps TRBD1 (7 bases). V was trimmed by 4 bases and J by 5 bases, leaving 18 bases between them. Germline CDR1 SGHAT, CDR2 FQNNGV. The CDR3 consists of 15 residues. This chain's CDR3 is CASSSGPGGINEQYF. Written as DNA, the CDR3 is TGTGCCAGCAGCTCGGGGCCAGGGGGGATCAACGAGCAGTACTTC.

The chain recombines TRBV6-6 with TRBJ1-2, with D perhaps TRBD1 (6 bases). This CDR3 region has 14 residues. Per the germline V gene, CDR1 is MNHNY and CDR2 is SVGAGI (reference sequence). V lost 8 bases to trimming and J lost 4 bases, with 17 bases between them. The CDR3 region is CASRRDTGGYGYTF. The CDR3 DNA reads as TGTGCCAGCCGCCGGGACACCGGCGGCTATGGCTACACCTTC.

The chain has TRBV5-1 and TRBJ2-1, with 9 positions matching TRBD2. Germline CDR1 and CDR2: SGHRS and YFSETQ. After removal of 5 bases from V and 5 bases from J, the junction contained 8 bases not matched to a gene. The CDR3 extends over 15 amino acids. Here the CDR3 DNA reads TGCGCCAGCAGTCAAAGCGGGGGGCATAACAATGAGCAGTTCTTC. Amino acids: CASSQSGGHNNEQFF.

In nucleotides, the CDR3 is TGTGCCAGCAGTATCAATTACGAGCAGTACTTC. Amino acid sequence: CASSINYEQYF. The chain uses TRBV28 and TRBJ2-7; D gene unclear. From germline, CDR1 is MDHEN and CDR2 SYDVKM. There are 11 residues in the CDR3. The V gene lost 5 bases and the J gene lost 4 bases, with 6 bases spanning the gap. Variable domain in full (rest from reference TRBV28 and TRBJ2-7): DVKVTQSSRYLVKRTGEKVFLECVQDMDHENMFWYRQDPGLGLRLIYFSYDVKMKEKGDIPEGYSVSREKKERFSLILESASTNQTSMYLCASSINYEQYFGPGTRLTVT.

V usage is TRBV6-2 or TRBV6-3 and J usage is TRBJ2-1, with TRBD1 matching over 9 bases. V lost 5 bases and J lost 6; bases outside the gene matches: 11. The CDR3 contains 16 residues. Per germline, CDR1 MNHEY and CDR2 SVGEGT. CDR3 sequence reads: CASSPPGQGQFNEQFF. The CDR3 nucleotides are TGTGCCAGCAGTCCGCCGGGACAGGGACAATTCAATGAGCAGTTCTTC.

The sample holds a few counts of this clone. This CDR3 reads CASSPTGQGYNSPLHF. CDR3 DNA: TGTGCCAGCTCACCAACGGGACAGGGATATAATTCACCCCTCCACTTT. The chain links TRBV18 to TRBJ1-6; the match to TRBD1 covers 9 bases. The CDR3 contains 16 residues. Germline trimming cut 2 bases from V and 4 bases from J; bases unmatched to any gene: 3. From germline, CDR1 is KGHSH and CDR2 LQKENI.

This clone was detected only a few times. The chain combines TRBV9 with TRBJ2-7; 11 nucleotides align to TRBD2. This CDR3 contains 15 residues. The ends lost 0 bases at V and 3 bases at J; junction bases unmatched: 2. CDR1 and CDR2 (germline): SGDLS, YYNGEE. The CDR3 spells CASSVGTSGGYEQYF. The CDR3 DNA reads as TGTGCCAGCAGCGTAGGCACTAGCGGGGGCTACGAGCAGTACTTC.

The rearrangement links TRBV5-1 to TRBJ1-6; TRBD1 matches 8 bases. The CDR3 length is 15 residues. Per germline, CDR1 SGHRS and CDR2 YFSETQ. V lost 4 bases and J lost 7; bases outside the gene matches: 7. CDR3 DNA sequence: TGCGCCAGCAGCCTTAGACAGGGGAACAATTCACCCCTCCACTTT. It translates to CASSLRQGNNSPLHF. Full variable domain (remainder filled in from reference TRBV5-1 and TRBJ1-6): KAGVTQTPRYLIKTRGQQVTLSCSPISGHRSVSWYQQTPGQGLQFLFEYFSETQRNKGNFPGRFSGRQFSNSRSEMNVSTLELGDSALYLCASSLRQGNNSPLHFGNGTRLTVT.